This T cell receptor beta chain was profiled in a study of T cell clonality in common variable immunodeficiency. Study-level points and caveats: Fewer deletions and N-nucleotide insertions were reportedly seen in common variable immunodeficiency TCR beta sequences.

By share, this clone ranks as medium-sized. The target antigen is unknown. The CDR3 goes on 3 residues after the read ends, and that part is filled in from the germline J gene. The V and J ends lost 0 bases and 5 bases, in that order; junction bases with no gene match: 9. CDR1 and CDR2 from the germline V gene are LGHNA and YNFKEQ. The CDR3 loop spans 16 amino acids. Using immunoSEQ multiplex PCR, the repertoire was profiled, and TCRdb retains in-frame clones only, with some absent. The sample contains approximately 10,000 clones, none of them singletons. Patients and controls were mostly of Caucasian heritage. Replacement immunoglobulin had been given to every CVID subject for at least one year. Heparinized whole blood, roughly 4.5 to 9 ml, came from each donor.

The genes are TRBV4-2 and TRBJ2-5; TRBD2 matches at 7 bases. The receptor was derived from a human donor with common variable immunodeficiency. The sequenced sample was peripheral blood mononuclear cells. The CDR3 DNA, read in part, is TGTGCCAGCAGCCAAGATCAACTAGCGAGTAAGGAGACC. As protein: CASSQDQLASKET. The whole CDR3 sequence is CASSQDQLASKETQYF.